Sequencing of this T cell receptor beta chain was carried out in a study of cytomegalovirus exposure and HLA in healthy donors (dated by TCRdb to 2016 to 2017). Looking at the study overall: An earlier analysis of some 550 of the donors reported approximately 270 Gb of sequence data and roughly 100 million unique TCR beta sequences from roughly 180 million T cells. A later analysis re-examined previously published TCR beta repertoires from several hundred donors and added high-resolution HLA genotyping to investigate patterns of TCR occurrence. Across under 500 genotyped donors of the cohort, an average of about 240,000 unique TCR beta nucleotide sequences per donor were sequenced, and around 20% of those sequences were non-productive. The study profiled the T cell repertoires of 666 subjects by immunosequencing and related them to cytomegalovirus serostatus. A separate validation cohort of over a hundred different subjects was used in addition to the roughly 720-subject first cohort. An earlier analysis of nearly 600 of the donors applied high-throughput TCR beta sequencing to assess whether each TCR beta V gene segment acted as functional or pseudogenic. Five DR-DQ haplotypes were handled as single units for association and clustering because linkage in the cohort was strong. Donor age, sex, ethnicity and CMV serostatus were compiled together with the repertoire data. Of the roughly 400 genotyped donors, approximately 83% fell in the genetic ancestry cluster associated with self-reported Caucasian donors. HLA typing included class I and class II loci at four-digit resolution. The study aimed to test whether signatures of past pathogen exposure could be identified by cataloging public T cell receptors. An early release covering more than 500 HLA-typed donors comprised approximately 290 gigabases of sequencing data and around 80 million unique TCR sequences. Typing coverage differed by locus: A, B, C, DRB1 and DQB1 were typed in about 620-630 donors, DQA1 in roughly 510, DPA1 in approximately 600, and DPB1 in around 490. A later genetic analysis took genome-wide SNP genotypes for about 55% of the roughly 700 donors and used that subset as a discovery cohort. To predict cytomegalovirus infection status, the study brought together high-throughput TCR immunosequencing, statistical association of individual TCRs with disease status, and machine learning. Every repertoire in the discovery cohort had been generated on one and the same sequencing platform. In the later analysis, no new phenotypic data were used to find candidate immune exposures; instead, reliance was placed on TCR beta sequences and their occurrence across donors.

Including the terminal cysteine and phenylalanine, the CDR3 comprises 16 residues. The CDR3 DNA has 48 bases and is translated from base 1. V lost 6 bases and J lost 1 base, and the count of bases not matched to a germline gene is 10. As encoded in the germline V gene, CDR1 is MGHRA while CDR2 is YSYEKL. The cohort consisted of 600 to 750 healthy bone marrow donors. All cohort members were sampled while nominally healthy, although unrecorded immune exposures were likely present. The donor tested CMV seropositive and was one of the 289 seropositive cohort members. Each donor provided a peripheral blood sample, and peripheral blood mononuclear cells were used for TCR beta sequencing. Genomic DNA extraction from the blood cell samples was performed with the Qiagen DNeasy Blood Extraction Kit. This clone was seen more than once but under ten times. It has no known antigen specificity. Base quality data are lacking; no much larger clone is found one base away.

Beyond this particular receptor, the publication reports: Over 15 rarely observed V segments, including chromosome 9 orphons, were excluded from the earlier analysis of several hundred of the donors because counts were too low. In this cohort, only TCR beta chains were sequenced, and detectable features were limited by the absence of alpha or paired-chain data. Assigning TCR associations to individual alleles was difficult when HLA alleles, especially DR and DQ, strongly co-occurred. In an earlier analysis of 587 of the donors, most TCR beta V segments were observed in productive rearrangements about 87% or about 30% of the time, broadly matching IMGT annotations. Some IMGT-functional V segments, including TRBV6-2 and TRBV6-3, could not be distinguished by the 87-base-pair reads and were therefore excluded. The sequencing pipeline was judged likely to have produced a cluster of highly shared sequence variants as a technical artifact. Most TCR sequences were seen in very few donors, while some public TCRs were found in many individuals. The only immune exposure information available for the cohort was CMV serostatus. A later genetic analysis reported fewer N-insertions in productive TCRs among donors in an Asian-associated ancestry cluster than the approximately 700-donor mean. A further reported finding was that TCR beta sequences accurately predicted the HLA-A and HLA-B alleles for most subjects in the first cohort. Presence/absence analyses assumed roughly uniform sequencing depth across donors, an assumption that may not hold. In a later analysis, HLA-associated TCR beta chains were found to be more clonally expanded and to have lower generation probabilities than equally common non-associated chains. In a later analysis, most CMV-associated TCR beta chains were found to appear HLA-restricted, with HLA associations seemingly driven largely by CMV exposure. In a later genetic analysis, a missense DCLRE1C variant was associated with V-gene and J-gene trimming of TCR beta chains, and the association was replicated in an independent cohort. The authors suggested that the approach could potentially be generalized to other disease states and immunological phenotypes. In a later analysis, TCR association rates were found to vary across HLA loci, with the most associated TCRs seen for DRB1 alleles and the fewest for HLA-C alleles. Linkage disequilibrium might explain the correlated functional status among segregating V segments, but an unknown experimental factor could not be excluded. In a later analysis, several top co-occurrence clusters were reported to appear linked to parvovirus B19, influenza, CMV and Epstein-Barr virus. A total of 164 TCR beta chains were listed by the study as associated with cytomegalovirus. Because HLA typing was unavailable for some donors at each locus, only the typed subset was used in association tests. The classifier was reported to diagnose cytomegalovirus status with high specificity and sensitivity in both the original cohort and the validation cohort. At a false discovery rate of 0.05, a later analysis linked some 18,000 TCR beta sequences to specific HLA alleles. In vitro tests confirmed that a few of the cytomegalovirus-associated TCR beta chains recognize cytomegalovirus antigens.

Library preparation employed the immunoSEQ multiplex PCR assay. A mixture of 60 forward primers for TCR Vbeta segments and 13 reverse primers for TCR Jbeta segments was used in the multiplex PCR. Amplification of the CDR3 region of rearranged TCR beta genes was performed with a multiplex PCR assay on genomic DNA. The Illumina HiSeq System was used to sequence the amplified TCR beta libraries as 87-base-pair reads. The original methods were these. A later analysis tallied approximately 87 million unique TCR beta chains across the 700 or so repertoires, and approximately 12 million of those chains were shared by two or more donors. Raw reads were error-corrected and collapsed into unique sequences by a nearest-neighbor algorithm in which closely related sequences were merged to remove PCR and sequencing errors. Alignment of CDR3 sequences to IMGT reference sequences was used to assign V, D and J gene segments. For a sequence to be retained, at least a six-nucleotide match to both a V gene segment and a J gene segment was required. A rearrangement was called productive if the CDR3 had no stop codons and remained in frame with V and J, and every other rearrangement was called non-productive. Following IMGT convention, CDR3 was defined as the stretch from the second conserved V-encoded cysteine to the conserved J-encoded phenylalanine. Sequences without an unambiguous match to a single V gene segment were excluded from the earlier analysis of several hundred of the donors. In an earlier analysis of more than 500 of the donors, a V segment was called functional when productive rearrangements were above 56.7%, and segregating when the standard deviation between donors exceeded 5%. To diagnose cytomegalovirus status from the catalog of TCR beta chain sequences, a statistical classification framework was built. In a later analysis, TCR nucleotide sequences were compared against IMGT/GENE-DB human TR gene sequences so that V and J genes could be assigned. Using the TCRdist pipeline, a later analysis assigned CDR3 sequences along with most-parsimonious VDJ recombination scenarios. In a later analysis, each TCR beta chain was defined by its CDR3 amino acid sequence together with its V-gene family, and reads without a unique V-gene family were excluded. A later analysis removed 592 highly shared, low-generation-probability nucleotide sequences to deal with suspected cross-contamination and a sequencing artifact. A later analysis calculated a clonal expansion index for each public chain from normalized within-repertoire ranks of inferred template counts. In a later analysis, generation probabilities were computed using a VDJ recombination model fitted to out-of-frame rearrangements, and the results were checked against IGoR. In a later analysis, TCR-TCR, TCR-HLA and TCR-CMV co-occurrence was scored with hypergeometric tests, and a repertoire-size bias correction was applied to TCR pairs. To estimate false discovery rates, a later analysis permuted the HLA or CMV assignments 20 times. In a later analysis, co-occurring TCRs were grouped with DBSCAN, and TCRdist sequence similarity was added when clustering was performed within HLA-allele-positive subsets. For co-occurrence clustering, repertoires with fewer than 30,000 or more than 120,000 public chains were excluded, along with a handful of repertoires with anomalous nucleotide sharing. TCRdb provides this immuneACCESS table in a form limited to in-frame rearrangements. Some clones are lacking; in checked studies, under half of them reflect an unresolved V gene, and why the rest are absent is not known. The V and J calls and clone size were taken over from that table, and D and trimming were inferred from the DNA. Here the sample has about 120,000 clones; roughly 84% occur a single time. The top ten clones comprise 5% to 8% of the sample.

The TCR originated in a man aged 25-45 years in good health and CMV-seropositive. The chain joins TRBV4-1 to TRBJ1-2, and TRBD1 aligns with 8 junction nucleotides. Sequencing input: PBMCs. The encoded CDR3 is CASRTLGQGGNYGYTF. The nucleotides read TGCGCCAGCAGAACCCTCGGACAGGGCGGTAACTATGGCTACACCTTC.